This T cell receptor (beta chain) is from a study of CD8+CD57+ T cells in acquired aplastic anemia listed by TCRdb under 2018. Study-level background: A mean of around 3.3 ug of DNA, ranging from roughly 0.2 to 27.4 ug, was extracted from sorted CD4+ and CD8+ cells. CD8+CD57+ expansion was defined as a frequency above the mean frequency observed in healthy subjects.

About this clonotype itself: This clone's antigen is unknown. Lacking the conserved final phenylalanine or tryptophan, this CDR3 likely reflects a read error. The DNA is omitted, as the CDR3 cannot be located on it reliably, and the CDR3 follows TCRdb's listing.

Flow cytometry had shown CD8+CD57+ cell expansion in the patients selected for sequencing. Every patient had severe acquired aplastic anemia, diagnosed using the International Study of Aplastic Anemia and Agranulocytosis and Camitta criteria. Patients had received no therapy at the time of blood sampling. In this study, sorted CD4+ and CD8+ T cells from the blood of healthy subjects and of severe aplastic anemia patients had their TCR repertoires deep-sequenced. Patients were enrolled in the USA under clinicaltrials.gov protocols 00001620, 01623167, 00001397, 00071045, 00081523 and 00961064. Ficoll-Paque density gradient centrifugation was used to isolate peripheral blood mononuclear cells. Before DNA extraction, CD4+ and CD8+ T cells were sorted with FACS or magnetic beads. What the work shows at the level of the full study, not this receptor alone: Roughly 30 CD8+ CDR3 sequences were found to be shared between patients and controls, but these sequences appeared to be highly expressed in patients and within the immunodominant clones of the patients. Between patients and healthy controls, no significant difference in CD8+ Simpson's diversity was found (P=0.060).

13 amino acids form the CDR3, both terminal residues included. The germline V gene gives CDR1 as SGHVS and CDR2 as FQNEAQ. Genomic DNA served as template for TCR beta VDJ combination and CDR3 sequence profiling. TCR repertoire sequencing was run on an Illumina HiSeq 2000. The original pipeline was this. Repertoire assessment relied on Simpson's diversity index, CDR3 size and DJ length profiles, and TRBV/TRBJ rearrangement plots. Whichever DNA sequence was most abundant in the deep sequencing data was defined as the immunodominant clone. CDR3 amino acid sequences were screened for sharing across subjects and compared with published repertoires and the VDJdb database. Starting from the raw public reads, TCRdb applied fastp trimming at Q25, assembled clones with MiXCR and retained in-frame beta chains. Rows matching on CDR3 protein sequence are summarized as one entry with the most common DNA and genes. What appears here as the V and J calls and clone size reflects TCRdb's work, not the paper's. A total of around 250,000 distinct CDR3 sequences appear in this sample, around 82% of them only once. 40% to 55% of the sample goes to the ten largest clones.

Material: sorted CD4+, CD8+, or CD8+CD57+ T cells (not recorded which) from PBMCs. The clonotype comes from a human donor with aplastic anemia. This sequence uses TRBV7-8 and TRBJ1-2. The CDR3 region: CASSLGRGGGYTY.